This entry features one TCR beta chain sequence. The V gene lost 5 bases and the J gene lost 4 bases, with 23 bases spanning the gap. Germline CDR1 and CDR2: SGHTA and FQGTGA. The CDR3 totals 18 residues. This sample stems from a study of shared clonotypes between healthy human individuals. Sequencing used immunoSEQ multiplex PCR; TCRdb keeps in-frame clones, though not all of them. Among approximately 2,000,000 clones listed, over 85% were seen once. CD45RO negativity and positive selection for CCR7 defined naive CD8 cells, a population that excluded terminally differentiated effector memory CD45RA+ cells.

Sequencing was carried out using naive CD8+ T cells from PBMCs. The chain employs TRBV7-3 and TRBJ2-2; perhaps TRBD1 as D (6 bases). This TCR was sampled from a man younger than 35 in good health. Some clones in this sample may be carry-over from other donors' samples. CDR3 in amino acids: CASSPQAPYRVGTGELFF. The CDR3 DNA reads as TGTGCCAGCAGCCCCCAGGCCCCTTACAGGGTAGGCACCGGGGAGCTGTTTTTT.